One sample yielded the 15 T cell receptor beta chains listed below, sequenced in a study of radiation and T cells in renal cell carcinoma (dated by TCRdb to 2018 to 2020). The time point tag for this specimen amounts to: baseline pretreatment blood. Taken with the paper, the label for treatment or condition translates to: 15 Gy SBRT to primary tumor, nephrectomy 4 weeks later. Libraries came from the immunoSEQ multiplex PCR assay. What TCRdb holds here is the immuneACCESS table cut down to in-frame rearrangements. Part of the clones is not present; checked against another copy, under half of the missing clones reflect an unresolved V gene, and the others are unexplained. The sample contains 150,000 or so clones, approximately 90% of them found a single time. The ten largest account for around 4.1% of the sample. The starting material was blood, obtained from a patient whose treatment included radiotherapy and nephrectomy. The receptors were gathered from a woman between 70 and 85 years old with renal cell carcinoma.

DNA of the CDR3: TGTGCCAGCAGCTTGGCCCCTAGTGCAATAAATGAGCAGTTCTTC. Its protein product is CASSLAPSAINEQFF. The J gene is TRBJ2-1, the V gene TRBV5-4; no reliable D call. CDR3 length: 15 amino acids. V dropped 0 bases and J dropped 7 bases, with 14 bases sitting between them. Per the germline V gene, CDR1 is SGHNT and CDR2 is YYREEE (reference sequence).

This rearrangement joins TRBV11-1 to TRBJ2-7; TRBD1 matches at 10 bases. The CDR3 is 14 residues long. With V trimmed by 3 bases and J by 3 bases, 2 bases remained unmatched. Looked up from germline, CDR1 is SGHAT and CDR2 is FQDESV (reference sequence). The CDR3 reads CASSFGQGGYEQYF. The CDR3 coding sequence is TGTGCCAGCAGCTTCGGACAGGGGGGCTACGAGCAGTACTTC.

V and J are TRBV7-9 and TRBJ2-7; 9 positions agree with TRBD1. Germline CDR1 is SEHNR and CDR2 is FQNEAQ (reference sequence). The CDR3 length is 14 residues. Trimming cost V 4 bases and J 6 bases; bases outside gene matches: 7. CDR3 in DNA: TGTGCCAGCAGCTCCCCCTTGGACAGGGGCGAGCAGTACTTC. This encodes CASSSPLDRGEQYF.

In nucleotides, the CDR3 is TGCGCCAGCAGCTTTCCGGAACAGGGGTTTAGAGGAACCACTGAAGCTTTCTTT. Translation gives CASSFPEQGFRGTTEAFF. The J gene is TRBJ1-1, the V gene TRBV5-1; 7 bases are shared with TRBD1. This CDR3 has 18 amino acids. The germline CDR1 and CDR2 sequences are SGHRS and YFSETQ. J gave up 4 bases and V 2 bases, and 17 bases lay outside the gene matches.

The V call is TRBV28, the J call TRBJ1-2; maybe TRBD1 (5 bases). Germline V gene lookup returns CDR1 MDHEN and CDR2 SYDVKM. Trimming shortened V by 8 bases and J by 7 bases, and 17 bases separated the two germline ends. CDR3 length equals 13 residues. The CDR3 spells CASYPGGPAGYTF. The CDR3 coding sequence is TGTGCCAGCTACCCGGGGGGACCGGCTGGCTACACCTTC.

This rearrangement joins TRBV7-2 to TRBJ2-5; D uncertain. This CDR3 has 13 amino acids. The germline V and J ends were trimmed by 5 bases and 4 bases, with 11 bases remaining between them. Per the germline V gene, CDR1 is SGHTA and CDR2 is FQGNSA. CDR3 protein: CASSPKSRETQYF. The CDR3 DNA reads TGTGCCAGCAGCCCCAAGTCCCGAGAGACCCAGTACTTC.

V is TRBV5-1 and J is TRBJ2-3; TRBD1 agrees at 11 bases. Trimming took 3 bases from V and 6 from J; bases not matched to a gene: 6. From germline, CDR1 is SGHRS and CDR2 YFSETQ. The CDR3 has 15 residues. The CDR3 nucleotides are TGCGCCAGCAGCTGGGAGGACAGGGGGCTGGATACGCAGTATTTT. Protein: CASSWEDRGLDTQYF.

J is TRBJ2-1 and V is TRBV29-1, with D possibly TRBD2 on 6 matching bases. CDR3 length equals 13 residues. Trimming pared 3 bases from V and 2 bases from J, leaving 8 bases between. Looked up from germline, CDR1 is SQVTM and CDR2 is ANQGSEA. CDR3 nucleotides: TGCAGCGTTGACAGCGGGCCCTACAATGAGCAGTTCTTC. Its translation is CSVDSGPYNEQFF.

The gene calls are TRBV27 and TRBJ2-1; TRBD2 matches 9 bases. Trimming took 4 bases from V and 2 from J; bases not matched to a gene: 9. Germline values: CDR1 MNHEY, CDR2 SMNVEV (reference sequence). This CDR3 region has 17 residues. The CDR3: CASSSRLAGATYNEQFF. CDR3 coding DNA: TGTGCCAGCAGTTCCCGCTTAGCGGGGGCAACCTACAATGAGCAGTTCTTC.

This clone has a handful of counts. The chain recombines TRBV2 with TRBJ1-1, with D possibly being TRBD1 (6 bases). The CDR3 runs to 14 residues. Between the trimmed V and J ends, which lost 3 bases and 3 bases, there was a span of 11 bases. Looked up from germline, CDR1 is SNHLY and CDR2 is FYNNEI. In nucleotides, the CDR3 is TGTGCCAGCAGTGATAGTAACAGGGACACTGAAGCTTTCTTT. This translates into CASSDSNRDTEAFF.

CDR3 sequence (DNA): TGTGCCAGCGGGGGGACAGGGAAAGATACGCAGTATTTT. It codes for CASGGTGKDTQYF. The V gene is TRBV2, the J gene TRBJ2-3, with 9 positions matching TRBD1. The CDR3 runs to 13 residues. In germline, CDR1 is SNHLY, CDR2 FYNNEI. Losses at the gene ends were 8 bases for V and 5 bases for J; bases not matched to a gene: 5. Using reference TRBV2 and TRBJ2-3 for the parts outside the CDR3, the full variable domain is EPEVTQTPSHQVTQMGQEVILRCVPISNHLYFYWYRQILGQKVEFLVSFYNNEISEKSEIFDDQFSVERPDGSNFTLKIRSTKLEDSAMYFCASGGTGKDTQYFGPGTRLTVL.

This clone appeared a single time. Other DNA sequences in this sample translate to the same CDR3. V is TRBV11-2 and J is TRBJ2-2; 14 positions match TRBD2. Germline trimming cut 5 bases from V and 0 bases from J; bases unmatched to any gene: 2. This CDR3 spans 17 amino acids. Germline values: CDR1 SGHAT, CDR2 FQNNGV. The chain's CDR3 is CASSRTSGGPNTGELFF. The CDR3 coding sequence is TGTGCCAGCAGCCGGACTAGCGGGGGGCCGAACACCGGGGAGCTGTTTTTT.

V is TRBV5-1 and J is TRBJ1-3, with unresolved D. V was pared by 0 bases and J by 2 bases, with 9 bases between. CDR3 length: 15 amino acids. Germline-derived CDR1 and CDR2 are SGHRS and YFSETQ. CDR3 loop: CASSLEEIPGNTIYF. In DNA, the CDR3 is TGCGCCAGCAGCTTGGAGGAGATTCCTGGAAACACCATATATTTT.

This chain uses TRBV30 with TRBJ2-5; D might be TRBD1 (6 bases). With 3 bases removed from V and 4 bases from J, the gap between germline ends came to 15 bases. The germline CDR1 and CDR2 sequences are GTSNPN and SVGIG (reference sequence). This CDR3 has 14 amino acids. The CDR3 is CAWSPPGVGETQYF. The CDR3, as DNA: TGTGCCTGGAGCCCCCCAGGGGTGGGAGAGACCCAGTACTTC.

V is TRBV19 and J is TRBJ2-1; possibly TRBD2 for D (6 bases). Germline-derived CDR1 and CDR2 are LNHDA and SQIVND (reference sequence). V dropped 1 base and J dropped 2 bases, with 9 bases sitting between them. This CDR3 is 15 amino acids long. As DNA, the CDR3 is TGTGCCAGTAGTATAGGGACGGGGGCCTACAATGAGCAGTTCTTC. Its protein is CASSIGTGAYNEQFF.